Described below is a single T cell receptor (beta chain) sequence and its context. The table came from immunoSEQ multiplex PCR; TCRdb's copy has only in-frame clones and leaves some out. In the table there are fewer than 120,000 clones, roughly four fifths of which are singletons. This sample was included in a study of blood T cell repertoires in COVID-19. Study-wide background: Italy, Spain and the United States were the sources of the convalescent and acute COVID-19 samples.

Germline V gives CDR1 MDHEN, CDR2 SYDVKM. The CDR3 covers 15 residues. V lost 6 bases and J 2 bases, leaving 13 bases between the germline ends. The sample was peripheral blood. The clonotype originates from an older woman with acute or convalescent COVID-19. V and J are TRBV28 and TRBJ2-2; possibly TRBD1 for D (6 bases). CDR3 DNA: TGTGCCAGCAGACCACCGGGACAAAACACCGGGGAGCTGTTTTTT. It encodes CASRPPGQNTGELFF.